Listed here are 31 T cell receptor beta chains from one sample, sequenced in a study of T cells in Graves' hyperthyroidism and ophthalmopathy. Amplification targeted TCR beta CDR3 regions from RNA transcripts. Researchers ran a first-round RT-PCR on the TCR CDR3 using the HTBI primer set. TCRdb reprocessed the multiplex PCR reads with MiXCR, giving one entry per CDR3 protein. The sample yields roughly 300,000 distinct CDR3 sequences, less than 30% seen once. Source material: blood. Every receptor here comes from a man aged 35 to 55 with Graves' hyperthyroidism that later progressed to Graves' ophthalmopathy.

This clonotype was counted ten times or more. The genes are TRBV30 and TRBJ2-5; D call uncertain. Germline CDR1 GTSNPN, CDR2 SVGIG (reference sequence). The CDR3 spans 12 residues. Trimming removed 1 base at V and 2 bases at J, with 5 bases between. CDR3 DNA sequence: TGTGCCTGGAGTGCCCAGCAAGAGACCCAGTACTTC. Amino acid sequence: CAWSAQQETQYF. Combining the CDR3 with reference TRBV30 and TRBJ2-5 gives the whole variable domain SQTIHQWPATLVQPVGSPLSLECTVEGTSNPNLYWYRQAAGRGLQLLFYSVGIGQISSEVPQNLSASRPQDRQFILSSKKLLLSDSGFYLCAWSAQQETQYFGPGTRLLVL.

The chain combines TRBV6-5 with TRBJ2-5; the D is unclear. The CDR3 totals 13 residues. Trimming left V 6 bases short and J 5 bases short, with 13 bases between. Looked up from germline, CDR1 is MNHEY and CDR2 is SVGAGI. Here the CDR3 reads CASSLQRTETQYF. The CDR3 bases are TGTGCCAGCAGCTTACAGAGGACGGAGACCCAGTACTTC.

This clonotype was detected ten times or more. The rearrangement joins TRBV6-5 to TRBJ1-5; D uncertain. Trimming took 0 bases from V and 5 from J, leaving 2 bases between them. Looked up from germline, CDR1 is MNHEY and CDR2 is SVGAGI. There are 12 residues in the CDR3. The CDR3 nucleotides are TGTGCCAGCAGTTACTCGGATCAGCCCCAGCATTTT. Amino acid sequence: CASSYSDQPQHF.

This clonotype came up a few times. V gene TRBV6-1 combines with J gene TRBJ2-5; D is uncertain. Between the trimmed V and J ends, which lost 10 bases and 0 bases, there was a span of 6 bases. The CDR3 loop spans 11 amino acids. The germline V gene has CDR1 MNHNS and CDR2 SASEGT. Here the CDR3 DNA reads TGTGCCATAGGGTACCAAGAGACCCAGTACTTC. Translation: CAIGYQETQYF.

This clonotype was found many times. The CDR3 spells CASSLGPGHNNQPQHF. The CDR3 coding sequence is TGTGCCAGCAGTTTAGGACCGGGACACAACAATCAGCCCCAGCATTTT. The chain joins TRBV28 to TRBJ1-5; a weak D match, TRBD1 (6 bases). The CDR3 has 16 residues. Germline V gives CDR1 MDHEN, CDR2 SYDVKM. The V end lost 2 bases, the J end lost 3 bases, and 14 bases lay between the germline ends.

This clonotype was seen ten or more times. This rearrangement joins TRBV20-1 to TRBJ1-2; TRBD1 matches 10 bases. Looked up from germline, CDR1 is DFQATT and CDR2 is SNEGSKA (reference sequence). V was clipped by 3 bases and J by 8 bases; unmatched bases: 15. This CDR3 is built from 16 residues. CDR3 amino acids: CSARTGTGVSGAGYTF. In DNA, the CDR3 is TGCAGTGCTAGGACTGGGACAGGGGTCTCCGGGGCCGGCTACACCTTC.

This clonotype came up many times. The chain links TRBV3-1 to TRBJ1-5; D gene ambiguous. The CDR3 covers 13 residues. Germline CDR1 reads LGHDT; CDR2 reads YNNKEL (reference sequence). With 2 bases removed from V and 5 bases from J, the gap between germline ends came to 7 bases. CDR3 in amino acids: CASSQSDYQPQHF. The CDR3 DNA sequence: TGTGCCAGCAGCCAATCTGATTATCAGCCCCAGCATTTT.

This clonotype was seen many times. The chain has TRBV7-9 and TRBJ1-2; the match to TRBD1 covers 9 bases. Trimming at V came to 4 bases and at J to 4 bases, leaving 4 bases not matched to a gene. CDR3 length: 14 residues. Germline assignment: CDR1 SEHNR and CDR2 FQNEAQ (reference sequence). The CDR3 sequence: CASSSTGGVYGYTF. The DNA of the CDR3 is TGTGCCAGCAGCTCGACAGGGGGAGTCTATGGCTACACCTTC.

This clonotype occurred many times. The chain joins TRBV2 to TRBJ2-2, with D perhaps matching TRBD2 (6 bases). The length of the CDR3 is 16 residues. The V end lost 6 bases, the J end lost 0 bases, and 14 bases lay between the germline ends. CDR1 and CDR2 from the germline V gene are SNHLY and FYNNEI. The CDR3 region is CASRARAGTNTGELFF. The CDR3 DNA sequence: TGTGCCAGCAGGGCGAGGGCGGGAACGAACACCGGGGAGCTGTTTTTT. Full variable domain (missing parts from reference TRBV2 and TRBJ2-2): EPEVTQTPSHQVTQMGQEVILRCVPISNHLYFYWYRQILGQKVEFLVSFYNNEISEKSEIFDDQFSVERPDGSNFTLKIRSTKLEDSAMYFCASRARAGTNTGELFFGEGSRLTVL.

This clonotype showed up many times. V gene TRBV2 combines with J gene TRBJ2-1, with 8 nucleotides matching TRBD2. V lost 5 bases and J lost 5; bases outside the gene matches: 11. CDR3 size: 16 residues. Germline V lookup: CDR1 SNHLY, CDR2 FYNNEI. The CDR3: CASSNLGRARDNEQFF. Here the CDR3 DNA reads TGTGCCAGCAGTAACCTCGGGAGGGCGAGGGACAATGAGCAGTTCTTC.

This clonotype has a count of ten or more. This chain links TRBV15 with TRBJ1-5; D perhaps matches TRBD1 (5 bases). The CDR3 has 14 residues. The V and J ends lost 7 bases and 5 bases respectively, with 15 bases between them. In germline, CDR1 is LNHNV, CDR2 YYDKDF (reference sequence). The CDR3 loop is CATTASGDHQPQHF. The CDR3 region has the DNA TGTGCCACCACCGCGTCGGGGGATCATCAGCCCCAGCATTTT.

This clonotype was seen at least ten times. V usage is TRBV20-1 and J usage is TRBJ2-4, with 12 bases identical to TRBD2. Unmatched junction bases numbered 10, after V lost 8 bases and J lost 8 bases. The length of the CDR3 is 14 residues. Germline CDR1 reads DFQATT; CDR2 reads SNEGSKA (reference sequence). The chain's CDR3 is CSSGLAGLTDIQYF. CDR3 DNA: TGCAGTTCTGGACTAGCGGGATTAACGGACATTCAGTACTTC.

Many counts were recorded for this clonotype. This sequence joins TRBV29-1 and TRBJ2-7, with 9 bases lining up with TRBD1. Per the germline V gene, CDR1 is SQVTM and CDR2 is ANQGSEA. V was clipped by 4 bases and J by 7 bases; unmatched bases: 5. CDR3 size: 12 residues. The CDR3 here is CSVAKGTGEQYF. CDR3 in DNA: TGCAGCGTTGCGAAGGGGACAGGGGAGCAGTACTTC.

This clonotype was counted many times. CDR3: CASSESWNTEAFF. The CDR3 bases are TGTGCCAGCAGTGAAAGTTGGAACACTGAAGCTTTCTTT. The chain employs TRBV6-1 and TRBJ1-1; D is uncertain. Trimming removed 2 bases at V and 1 base at J, with 5 bases between. The CDR3 is 13 residues long. From germline, CDR1 is MNHNS and CDR2 SASEGT.

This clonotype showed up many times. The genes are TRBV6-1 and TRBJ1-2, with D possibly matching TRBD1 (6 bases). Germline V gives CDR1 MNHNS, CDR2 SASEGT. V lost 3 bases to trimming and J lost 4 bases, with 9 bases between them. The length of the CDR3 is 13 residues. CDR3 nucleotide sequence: TGTGCCAGCAGTGAGACAGGTTCCTATGGCTACACCTTC. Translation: CASSETGSYGYTF.

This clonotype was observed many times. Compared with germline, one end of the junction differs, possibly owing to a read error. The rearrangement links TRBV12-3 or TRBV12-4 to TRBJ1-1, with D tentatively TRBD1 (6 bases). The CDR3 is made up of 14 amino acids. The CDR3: CASSPGQGHTEAFF. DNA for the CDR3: TGCGCCAGCAGCCCAGGGCAGGGGCATACTGAAGCTTTCTTT.

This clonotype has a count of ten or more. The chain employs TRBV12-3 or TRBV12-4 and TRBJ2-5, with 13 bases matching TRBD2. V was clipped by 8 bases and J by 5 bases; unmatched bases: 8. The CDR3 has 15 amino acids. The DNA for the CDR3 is TGTGCCAGCGGGAGGACTAGCGGGAGTGTGGAGACCCAGTACTTC. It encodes CASGRTSGSVETQYF.

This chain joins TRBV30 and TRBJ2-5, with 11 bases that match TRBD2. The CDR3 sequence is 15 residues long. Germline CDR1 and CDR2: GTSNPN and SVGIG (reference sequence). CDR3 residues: CAGRPGLAVQETQYF. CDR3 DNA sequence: TGTGCTGGGAGACCGGGACTAGCGGTACAAGAGACCCAGTACTTC.

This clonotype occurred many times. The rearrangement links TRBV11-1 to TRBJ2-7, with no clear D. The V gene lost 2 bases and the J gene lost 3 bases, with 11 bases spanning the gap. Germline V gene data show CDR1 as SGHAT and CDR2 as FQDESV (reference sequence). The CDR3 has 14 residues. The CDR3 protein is CASSLLRDGYEQYF. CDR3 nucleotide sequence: TGTGCCAGCAGCTTACTTCGCGACGGCTACGAGCAGTACTTC. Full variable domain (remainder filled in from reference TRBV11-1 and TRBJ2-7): EAEVAQSPRYKITEKSQAVAFWCDPISGHATLYWYRQILGQGPELLVQFQDESVVDDSQLPKDRFSAERLKGVDSTLKIQPAELGDSAMYLCASSLLRDGYEQYFGPGTRLTVT.

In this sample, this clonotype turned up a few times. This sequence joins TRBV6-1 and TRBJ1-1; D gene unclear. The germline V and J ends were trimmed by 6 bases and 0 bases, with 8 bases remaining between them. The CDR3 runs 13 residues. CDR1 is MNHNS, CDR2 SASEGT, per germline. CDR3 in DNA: TGTGCCAGCAGAACGTCCCTGAACACTGAAGCTTTCTTT. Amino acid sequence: CASRTSLNTEAFF.

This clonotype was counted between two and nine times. This CDR3 is CASSQDRRVTYEQYF. The CDR3 bases are TGCGCCAGCAGCCAAGATAGGCGGGTCACCTACGAGCAGTACTTC. The chain links TRBV4-3 to TRBJ2-7; D is perhaps TRBD2 (5 bases). The CDR3 extends over 15 amino acids. The germline V gene encodes CDR1 LGHNA and CDR2 YSLEER. Trimming removed 0 bases from V and 2 bases from J, with 11 bases in between.

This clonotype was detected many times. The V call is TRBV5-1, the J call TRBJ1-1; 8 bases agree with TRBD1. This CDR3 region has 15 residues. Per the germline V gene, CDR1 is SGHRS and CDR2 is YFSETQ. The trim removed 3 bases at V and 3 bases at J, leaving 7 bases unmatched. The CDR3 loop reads CASSYDRGRHTEAFF. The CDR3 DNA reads TGCGCCAGCAGCTACGACAGGGGCAGGCACACTGAAGCTTTCTTT.

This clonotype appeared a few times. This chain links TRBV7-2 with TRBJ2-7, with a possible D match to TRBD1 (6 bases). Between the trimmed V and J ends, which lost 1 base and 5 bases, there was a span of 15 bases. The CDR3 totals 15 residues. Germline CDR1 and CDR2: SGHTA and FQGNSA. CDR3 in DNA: TGTGCCAGCAGCTTAGTAGGGGGAAGATTGAACGAGCAGTACTTC. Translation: CASSLVGGRLNEQYF.

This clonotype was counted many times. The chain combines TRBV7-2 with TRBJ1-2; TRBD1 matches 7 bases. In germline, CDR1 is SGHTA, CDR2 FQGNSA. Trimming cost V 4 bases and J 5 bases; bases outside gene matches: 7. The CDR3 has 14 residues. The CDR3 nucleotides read TGTGCCAGCAGCTCATCGACAGGGACGTATGGCTACACCTTC. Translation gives CASSSSTGTYGYTF.

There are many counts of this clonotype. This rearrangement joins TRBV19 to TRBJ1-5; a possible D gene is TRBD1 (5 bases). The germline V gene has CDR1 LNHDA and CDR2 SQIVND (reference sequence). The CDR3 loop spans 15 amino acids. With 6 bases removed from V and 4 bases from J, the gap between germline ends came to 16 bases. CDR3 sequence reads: CASSETRQWNQPQHF. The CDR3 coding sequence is TGTGCCAGTAGCGAAACTCGACAGTGGAATCAGCCCCAGCATTTT. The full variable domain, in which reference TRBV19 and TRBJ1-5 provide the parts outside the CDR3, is DGGITQSPKYLFRKEGQNVTLSCEQNLNHDAMYWYRQDPGQGLRLIYYSQIVNDFQKGDIAEGYSVSREKKESFPLTVTSAQKNPTAFYLCASSETRQWNQPQHFGDGTRLSIL.

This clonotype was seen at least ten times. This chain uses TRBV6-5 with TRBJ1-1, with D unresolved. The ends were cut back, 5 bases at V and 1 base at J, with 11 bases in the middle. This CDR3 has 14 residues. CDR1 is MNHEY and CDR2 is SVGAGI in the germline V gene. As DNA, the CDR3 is TGTGCCAGCAGTATCGGCGACCAGAACACTGAAGCTTTCTTT. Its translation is CASSIGDQNTEAFF.

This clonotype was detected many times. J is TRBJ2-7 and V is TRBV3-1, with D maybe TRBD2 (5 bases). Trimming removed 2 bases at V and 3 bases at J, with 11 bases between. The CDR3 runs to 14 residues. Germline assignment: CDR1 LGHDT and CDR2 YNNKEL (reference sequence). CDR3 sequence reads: CASSQPAVSYEQYF. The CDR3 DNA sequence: TGTGCCAGCAGCCAACCAGCGGTGAGCTACGAGCAGTACTTC.

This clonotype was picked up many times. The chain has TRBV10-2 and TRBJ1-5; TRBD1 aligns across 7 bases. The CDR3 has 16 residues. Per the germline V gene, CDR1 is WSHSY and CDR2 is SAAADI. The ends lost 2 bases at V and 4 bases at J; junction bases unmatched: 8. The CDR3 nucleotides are TGCGCCAGCAGTGAGGGGGTTGGGACAGTAAATCAGCCCCAGCATTTT. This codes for CASSEGVGTVNQPQHF.

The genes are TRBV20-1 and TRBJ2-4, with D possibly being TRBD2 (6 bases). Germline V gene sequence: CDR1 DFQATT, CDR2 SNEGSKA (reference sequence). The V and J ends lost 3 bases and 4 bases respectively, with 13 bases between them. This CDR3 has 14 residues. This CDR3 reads CSARRRDGKNIQYF. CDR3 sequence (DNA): TGCAGTGCTAGGAGGCGGGACGGAAAAAACATTCAGTACTTC.

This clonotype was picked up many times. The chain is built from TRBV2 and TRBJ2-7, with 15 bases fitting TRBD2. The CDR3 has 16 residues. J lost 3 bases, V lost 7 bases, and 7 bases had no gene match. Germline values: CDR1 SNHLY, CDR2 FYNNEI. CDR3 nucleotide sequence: TGTGCCAGCACACCGGGACTAGCGGGAGGATTCTACGAGCAGTACTTC. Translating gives CASTPGLAGGFYEQYF.

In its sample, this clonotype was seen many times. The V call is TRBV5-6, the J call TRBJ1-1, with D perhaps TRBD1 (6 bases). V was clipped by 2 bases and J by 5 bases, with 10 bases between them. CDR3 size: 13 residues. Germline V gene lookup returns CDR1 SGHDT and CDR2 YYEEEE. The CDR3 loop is CASSFGGRTEAFF. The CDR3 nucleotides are TGTGCCAGCAGCTTTGGGGGCCGGACTGAAGCTTTCTTT.